This T cell receptor (beta chain) was recovered during a study of blood T cell repertoires in COVID-19. Study overall: Samples representing acute and convalescent COVID-19 were sourced from the United States, Italy and Spain. Nucleic acid was either cDNA or gDNA, and it came from T cells, B-cell-depleted T cells, or PBMCs.

Germline-derived CDR1 and CDR2 are SGDLS and YYNGEE. The CDR3 spans 15 residues. V was clipped by 0 bases and J by 7 bases, with 16 bases between them. In the original analysis: Estimated nucleated cell counts came from reference gene primer amplification. The table came from immunoSEQ multiplex PCR; TCRdb's copy has only in-frame clones and leaves some out. V and J calls and clone size come straight from that table; D and trimming were deduced from the DNA. The sample contains about 75,000 clones, more than 65% of which appear only once. V usage is TRBV9 and J usage is TRBJ1-2, with D unclear. The source of this sequence is a woman older than 75 with active or convalescent COVID-19. Material for sequencing was peripheral blood. The CDR3 DNA reads TGTGCCAGCAGCGTAGGGAGGGCCCTCCGGCGTGGCTACACCTTC. Translation gives CASSVGRALRRGYTF.